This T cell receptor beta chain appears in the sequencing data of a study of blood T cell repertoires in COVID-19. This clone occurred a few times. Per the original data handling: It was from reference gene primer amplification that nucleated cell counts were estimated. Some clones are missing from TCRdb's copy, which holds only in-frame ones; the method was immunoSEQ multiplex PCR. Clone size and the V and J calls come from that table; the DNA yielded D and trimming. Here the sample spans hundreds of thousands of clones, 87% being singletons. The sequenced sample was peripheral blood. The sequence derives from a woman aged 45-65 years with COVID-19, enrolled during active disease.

CDR3 sequence (DNA): TGTGCCAGCAGTTACGGGCAGGCCCGGCCCCAGCATTTT. It codes for CASSYGQARPQHF. This rearrangement joins TRBV6-5 to TRBJ1-5; D gene ambiguous. There are 13 residues in the CDR3. The V and J ends lost 2 bases and 9 bases respectively, with 11 bases between them. Per the germline V gene, CDR1 is MNHEY and CDR2 is SVGAGI.